This is a list of T cell receptor beta chains from one sample in a study of cytomegalovirus exposure and HLA in healthy donors. Measured with immunoSEQ multiplex PCR; TCRdb has only the in-frame clones, and not every one. Of 150,000 to 250,000 clones in the sample, roughly three quarters were seen once. The specimen was PBMCs. The receptors were gathered from a woman aged 25 to 39 in good health and CMV-seronegative. CDR3s include the opening cysteine and the closing phenylalanine or tryptophan. A D gene is named only where the DNA matches it firmly. Clone size is shown for a subset of rows, as once, few, many or a class of expanded clone.

>TRBV19|.|once|12|TRBJ1-1
TGTGCCAGTAGTAGTAGCCTAATGGGAGCTTTCTTT
CASSSSLMGAFF
>TRBV5-4|.|.|16|TRBJ2-2
TGTGCCAGCAGCTTGGCCCGGAGCTCGTACACCGGGGAGCTGTTTTTT
CASSLARSSYTGELFF
>TRBV6-1|.|.|13|TRBJ2-7
TGTGCCAGCAGGGAAGTAGGGGTGGGTGAGCAGTACTTC
CASREVGVGEQYF
>TRBV6-1|TRBD1|.|14|TRBJ1-1
TGTGCCAGCAGAGACAGGGGGAGGAACACTGAAGCTTTCTTT
CASRDRGRNTEAFF
>TRBV10-1|.|.|14|TRBJ1-1
TGCGCCAGCAGCCTTAGTCCGGGACTGCGTGAAGCTTTCTTT
CASSLSPGLREAFF
>TRBV5-1|TRBD2|.|16|TRBJ2-5
TGCGCCAGCAGCCGGTGGGCTAGCGGGGGCGGGCGGACCCAGTACTTC
CASSRWASGGGRTQYF
>TRBV6-5|TRBD1|few|12|TRBJ1-1
TGTGCCAGCAGCCCTGACAGGGCTGAAGCTTTCTTT
CASSPDRAEAFF
>TRBV5-1|.|once|15|TRBJ2-1
TGCGCCAGCAGCTTGGTACGGGAACCCTACAATGAGCAGTTCTTC
CASSLVREPYNEQFF
>TRBV5-1|.|.|14|TRBJ2-2
TGCGCCAGCAGCCCCGGGGGGAACACCGGGGAGCTGTTTTTT
CASSPGGNTGELFF
>TRBV6-5|.|.|14|TRBJ2-2
TGTGCCAGCAGGCCGCGGGGAAGGACCGGGGAGCTGTTTTTT
CASRPRGRTGELFF
>TRBV18|TRBD2|.|14|TRBJ2-7
TGTGCCAGCTCACCTGGACTAGCGGGAGACGAGCAGTACTTC
CASSPGLAGDEQYF
>TRBV28|TRBD1|.|14|TRBJ1-2
TGTGCCAGCAGTTTGCCTGGGACAGGGAATGGCTACACCTTC
CASSLPGTGNGYTF
>TRBV19|.|.|16|TRBJ1-6
TGTGCCAGTAGCCTCAGGGATAGCTCCTATAATTCACCCCTCCACTTT
CASSLRDSSYNSPLHF
>TRBV30|.|.|14|TRBJ1-6
TGTGCCTGGAGTGGGGTAGGGGTAGGTTCACCCCTCCACTTT
CAWSGVGVGSPLHF
>TRBV30|TRBD1|.|16|TRBJ2-2
TGTGCCGGCGGCCGGGACAGGGGGCCGGGCACCGGGGAGCTGTTTTTT
CAGGRDRGPGTGELFF
>TRBV5-1|.|.|16|TRBJ1-3
TGCGCCAGCAGCTTGGTATCGGGGAACTCTGGAAACACCATATATTTT
CASSLVSGNSGNTIYF
>TRBV25-1|.|once|13|TRBJ1-2
TGTGCCAGCAGTGATTACAGGCCCTATGGCTACACCTTC
CASSDYRPYGYTF
>TRBV6-1|.|.|12|TRBJ2-2
TGTGCCAGCAAGGAGGGTCCCGGGGAGCTGTTTTTT
CASKEGPGELFF
>TRBV11-1|TRBD1|.|16|TRBJ1-1
TGTGCCAGCAGCTTCCGACAGGGGAAGGGGACGACTGAAGCTTTCTTT
CASSFRQGKGTTEAFF
>TRBV4-2|TRBD2|many|17|TRBJ2-2
TGTGCCAGCAGCCAAGATCCTAAAGGGACTAGCGACGGGGAGCTGTTTTTT
CASSQDPKGTSDGELFF
>TRBV27|TRBD2|few|17|TRBJ2-7
TGTGCCAGCAGTCAGCAATTAGCGGGAGGGCCTCTAACGGGGCAGTACTTC
CASSQQLAGGPLTGQYF
>TRBV28|.|.|12|TRBJ2-2
TGTGCCAGCAGCTTCCAGGGTGGGGAGCTGTTTTTT
CASSFQGGELFF